The clone carrying this T cell receptor (beta chain) is termed medium-sized. The antigen is undetermined. CDR3 length equals 16 residues. Trimming removed 0 bases at V and 0 bases at J, with 12 bases between. The germline CDR1 and CDR2 sequences are SEHNR and FQNEAQ (reference sequence). These data are taken from a study of T cell responses to AZD1222 COVID-19 vaccine. Study information: Combined were second doses at about 4 or about 12 weeks. Findings of the study overall: Repertoires were sampled only after the peak T cell response. White British donors predominated, females outnumbered males, and clonal diversity was possibly underestimated.

Libraries were prepared by immunoSEQ multiplex PCR; TCRdb keeps only in-frame clonotypes and omits some of them. The table records tens of thousands of clones, about 90% of them present only once. Sequencing used peripheral blood, obtained on day 0 of AZD1222 vaccination. The V call is TRBV7-9, the J call TRBJ2-7; TRBD1 or TRBD2 may be the D gene (5 bases each). The source is an adult in good health. The CDR3 here is CASSLAGGRSSYEQYF. CDR3 bases: TGTGCCAGCAGCTTAGCTGGGGGACGGAGCTCCTACGAGCAGTACTTC.